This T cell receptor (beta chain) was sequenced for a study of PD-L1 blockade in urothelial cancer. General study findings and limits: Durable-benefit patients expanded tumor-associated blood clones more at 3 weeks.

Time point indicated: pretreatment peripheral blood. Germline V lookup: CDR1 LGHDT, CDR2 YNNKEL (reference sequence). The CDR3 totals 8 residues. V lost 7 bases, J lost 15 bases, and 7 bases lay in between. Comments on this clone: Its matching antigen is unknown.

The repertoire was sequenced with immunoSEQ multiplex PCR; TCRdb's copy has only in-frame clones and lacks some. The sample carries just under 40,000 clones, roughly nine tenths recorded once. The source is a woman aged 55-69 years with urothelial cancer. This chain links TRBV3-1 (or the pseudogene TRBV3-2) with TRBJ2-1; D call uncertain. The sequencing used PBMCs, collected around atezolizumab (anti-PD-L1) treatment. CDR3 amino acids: CASIYWFF. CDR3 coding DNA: TGTGCCAGCATATACTGGTTCTTC.